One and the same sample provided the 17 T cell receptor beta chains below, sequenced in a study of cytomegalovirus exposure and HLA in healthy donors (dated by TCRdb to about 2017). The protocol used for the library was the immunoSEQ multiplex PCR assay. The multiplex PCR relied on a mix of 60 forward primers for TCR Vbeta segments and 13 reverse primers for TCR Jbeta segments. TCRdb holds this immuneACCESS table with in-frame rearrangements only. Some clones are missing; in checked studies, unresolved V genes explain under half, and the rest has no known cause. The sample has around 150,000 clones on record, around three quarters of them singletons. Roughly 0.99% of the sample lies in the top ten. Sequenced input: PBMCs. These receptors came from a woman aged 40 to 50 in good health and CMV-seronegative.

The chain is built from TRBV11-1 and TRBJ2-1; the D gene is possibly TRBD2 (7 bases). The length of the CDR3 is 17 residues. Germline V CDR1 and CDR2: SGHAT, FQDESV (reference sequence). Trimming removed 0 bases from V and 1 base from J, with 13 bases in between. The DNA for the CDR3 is TGTGCCAGCAGCTTAGCGCCTCGGGGGGCTTCCTACAATGAGCAGTTCTTC. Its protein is CASSLAPRGASYNEQFF.

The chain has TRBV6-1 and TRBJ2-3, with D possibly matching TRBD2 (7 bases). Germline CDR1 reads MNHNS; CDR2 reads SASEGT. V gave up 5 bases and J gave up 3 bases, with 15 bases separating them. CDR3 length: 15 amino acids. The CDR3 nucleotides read TGTGCCAGCAGTCCTCGGGGGGCCGGGACAGATACGCAGTATTTT. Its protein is CASSPRGAGTDTQYF.

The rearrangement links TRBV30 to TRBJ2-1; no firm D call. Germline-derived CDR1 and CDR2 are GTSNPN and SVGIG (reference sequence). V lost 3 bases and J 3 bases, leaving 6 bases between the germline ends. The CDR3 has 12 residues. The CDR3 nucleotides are TGTGCCTGGAGCCGAGTCTACAATGAGCAGTTCTTC. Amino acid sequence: CAWSRVYNEQFF.

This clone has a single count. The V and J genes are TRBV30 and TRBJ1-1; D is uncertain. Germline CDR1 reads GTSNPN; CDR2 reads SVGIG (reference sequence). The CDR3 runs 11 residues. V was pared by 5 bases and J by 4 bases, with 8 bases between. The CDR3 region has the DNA TGTGCCTGGTCACGGGGCACTGAAGCTTTCTTT. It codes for CAWSRGTEAFF.

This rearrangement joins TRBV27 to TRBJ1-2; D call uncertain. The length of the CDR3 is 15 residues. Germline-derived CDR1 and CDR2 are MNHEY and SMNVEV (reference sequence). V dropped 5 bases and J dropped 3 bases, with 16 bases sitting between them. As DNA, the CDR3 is TGTGCCAGCAGTCCGAGGGCCCCCAGCGACTATGGCTACACCTTC. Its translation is CASSPRAPSDYGYTF.

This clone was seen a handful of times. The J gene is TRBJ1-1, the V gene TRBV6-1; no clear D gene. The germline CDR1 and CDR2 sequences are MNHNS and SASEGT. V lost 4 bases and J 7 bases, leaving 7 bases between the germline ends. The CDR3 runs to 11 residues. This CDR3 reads CASSARDEAFF. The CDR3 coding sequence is TGTGCCAGCAGTGCGCGGGATGAAGCTTTCTTT.

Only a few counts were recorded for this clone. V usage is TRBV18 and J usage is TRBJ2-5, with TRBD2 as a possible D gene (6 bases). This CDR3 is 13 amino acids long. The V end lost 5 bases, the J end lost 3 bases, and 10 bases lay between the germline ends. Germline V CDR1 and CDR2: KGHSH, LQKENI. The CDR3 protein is CASSGREEETQYF. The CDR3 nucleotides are TGTGCCAGCTCAGGCAGGGAGGAAGAGACCCAGTACTTC.

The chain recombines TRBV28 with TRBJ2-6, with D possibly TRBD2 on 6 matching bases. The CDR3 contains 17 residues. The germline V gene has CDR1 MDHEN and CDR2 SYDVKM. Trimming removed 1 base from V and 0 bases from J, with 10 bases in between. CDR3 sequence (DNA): TGTGCCAGCAGTTTATTAGGGACTTCCTCTGGGGCCAACGTCCTGACTTTC. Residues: CASSLLGTSSGANVLTF.

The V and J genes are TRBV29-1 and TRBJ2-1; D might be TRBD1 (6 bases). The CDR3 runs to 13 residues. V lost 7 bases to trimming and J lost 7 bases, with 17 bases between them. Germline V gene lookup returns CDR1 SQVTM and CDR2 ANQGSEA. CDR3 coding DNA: TGCAGCGGGGAGTCGACAGGTATGAATGAGCAGTTCTTC. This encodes CSGESTGMNEQFF.

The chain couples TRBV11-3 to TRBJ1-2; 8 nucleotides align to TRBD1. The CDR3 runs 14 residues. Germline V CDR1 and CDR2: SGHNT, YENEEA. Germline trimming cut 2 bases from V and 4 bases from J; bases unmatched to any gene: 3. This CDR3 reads CASSLSGQGYGYTF. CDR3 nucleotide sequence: TGTGCCAGCAGCTTATCCGGACAGGGCTATGGCTACACCTTC.

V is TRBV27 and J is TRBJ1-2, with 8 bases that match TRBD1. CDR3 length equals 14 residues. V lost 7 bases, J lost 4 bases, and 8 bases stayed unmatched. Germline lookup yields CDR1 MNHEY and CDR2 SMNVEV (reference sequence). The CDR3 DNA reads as TGTGCCAGCATTCTGGACAGGGTAATCTATGGCTACACCTTC. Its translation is CASILDRVIYGYTF.

As DNA, the CDR3 is TGTGCCAGCAGGTCAGGGGGCCTGGAAGAGACCCAGTACTTC. Protein sequence: CASRSGGLEETQYF. The chain has TRBV27 and TRBJ2-5; 8 nucleotides align to TRBD1. With 6 bases clipped from V and 3 bases from J, the junction kept 6 bases outside the gene matches. Germline CDR1 MNHEY, CDR2 SMNVEV (reference sequence). This CDR3 is 14 amino acids long.

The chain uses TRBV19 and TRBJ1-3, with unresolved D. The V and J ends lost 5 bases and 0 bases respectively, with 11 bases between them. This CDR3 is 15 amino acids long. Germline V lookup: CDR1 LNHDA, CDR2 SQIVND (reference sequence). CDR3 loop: CASSPGAISGNTIYF. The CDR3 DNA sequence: TGTGCCAGTAGTCCCGGAGCCATCTCTGGAAACACCATATATTTT.

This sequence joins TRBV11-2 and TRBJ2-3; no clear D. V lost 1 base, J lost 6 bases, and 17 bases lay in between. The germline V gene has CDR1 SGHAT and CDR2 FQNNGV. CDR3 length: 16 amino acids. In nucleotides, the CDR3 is TGTGCCAGCAGCTTAGCCGTTCAGTCGGGTCCCGATACGCAGTATTTT. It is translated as CASSLAVQSGPDTQYF.

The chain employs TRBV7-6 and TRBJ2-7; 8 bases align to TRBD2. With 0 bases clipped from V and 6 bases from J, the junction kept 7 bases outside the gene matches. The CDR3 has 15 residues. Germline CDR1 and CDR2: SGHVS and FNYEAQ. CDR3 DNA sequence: TGTGCCAGCAGCTTAGCTAGCGGGGCCCCCGGCGAGCAGTACTTC. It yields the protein CASSLASGAPGEQYF.

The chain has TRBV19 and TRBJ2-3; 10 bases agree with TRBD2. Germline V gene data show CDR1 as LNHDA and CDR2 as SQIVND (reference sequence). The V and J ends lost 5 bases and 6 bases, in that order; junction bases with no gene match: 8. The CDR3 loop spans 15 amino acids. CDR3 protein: CASSSIAGGRDTQYF. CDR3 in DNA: TGTGCCAGTAGTTCTATAGCGGGAGGACGGGATACGCAGTATTTT. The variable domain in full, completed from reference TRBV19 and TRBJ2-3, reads DGGITQSPKYLFRKEGQNVTLSCEQNLNHDAMYWYRQDPGQGLRLIYYSQIVNDFQKGDIAEGYSVSREKKESFPLTVTSAQKNPTAFYLCASSSIAGGRDTQYFGPGTRLTVL.

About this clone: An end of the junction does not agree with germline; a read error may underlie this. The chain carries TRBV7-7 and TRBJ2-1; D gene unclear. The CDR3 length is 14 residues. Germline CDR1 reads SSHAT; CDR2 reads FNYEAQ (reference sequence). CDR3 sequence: CASSPERGSDEQFF. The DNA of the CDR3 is TGTGCTAGCAGCCCAGAGCGCGGTTCGGATGAGCAGTTCTTC.